Following are 20 T cell receptor beta chains from one sample sequenced in a study of blood T cells in healthy people across ages. PCR was performed a second time for about 6 to 12 cycles using a sample-barcoded 5' primer and a J-beta primer mix. TCRdb ran MiXCR on the 5' RACE reads and lists one entry per CDR3 protein. The data hold about 1,400,000 distinct CDR3 sequences, with around two fifths observed a single time. The sample taken for sequencing was blood. The receptors were sampled from a woman aged 18 to 35 in good health.

Only a few counts were recorded for this clonotype. The J gene is TRBJ1-6, the V gene TRBV30; D gene unclear. CDR1 GTSNPN and CDR2 SVGIG come from the germline V gene (reference sequence). V was trimmed by 4 bases and J by 2 bases, leaving 15 bases between them. The CDR3 spans 16 residues. This CDR3 is CAWTNSESPYNSPLHF. In DNA form, the CDR3 reads TGTGCCTGGACCAACTCTGAGTCCCCCTATAATTCACCCCTCCACTTT. The full variable domain, rest sourced from reference TRBV30 and TRBJ1-6, is SQTIHQWPATLVQPVGSPLSLECTVEGTSNPNLYWYRQAAGRGLQLLFYSVGIGQISSEVPQNLSASRPQDRQFILSSKKLLLSDSGFYLCAWTNSESPYNSPLHFGNGTRLTVT.

There are a few counts of this clonotype. The V gene is TRBV9, the J gene TRBJ2-1, with 10 bases fitting TRBD1. V lost 1 base to trimming and J lost 6 bases; unmatched junction nucleotides: 7. The germline V gene has CDR1 SGDLS and CDR2 YYNGEE. The CDR3 extends over 16 amino acids. The CDR3: CASSVPRQGALNEQFF. The CDR3 nucleotides read TGTGCCAGCAGCGTACCCAGACAGGGGGCCCTCAATGAGCAGTTCTTC.

Details on this clonotype: The germline gene is not matched at one end of the junction; a read error may be the cause. This chain connects TRBV6-5 to TRBJ1-1; D gene ambiguous. Germline values: CDR1 MNHEY, CDR2 SVGAGI. CDR3 size: 13 residues. The CDR3 sequence: CVSSYSSEIVAFF. The CDR3 nucleotides read TGTGTCAGCAGTTACTCGTCAGAAATAGTAGCTTTCTTT.

This clonotype was detected only a few times. This chain connects TRBV6-2 or TRBV6-3 to TRBJ2-1; 9 bases map to TRBD2. Germline loops: CDR1 MNHEY, CDR2 SVGEGT. Trimming removed 6 bases from V and 0 bases from J; junction bases left unmatched: 6. This CDR3 contains 16 residues. CDR3 nucleotide sequence: TGTGCCAGCAGATTAGCGGGGGACCCCTCCTACAATGAGCAGTTCTTC. This codes for CASRLAGDPSYNEQFF.

The chain joins TRBV27 to TRBJ1-2, with unresolved D. Per germline, CDR1 MNHEY and CDR2 SMNVEV (reference sequence). The ends were cut back, 8 bases at V and 4 bases at J, with 17 bases in the middle. The CDR3 spans 14 residues. The CDR3 DNA sequence: TGTGCCAGCCGACCCACGGCCCAGACCTATGGCTACACCTTC. It encodes CASRPTAQTYGYTF.

This clonotype was found a few times. This rearrangement joins TRBV7-2 to TRBJ2-1; D remains ambiguous. Trimming pared 1 base from V and 0 bases from J, leaving 10 bases between. Germline CDR1 is SGHTA and CDR2 is FQGNSA. This CDR3 spans 16 amino acids. The CDR3 is CASSLGLTSSYNEQFF. CDR3 DNA sequence: TGTGCCAGCAGCTTAGGGCTAACGAGCTCCTACAATGAGCAGTTCTTC. The complete variable domain, with remaining parts taken from reference TRBV7-2 and TRBJ2-1, reads GAGVSQSPSNKVTEKGKDVELRCDPISGHTALYWYRQSLGQGLEFLIYFQGNSAPDKSGLPSDRFSAERTGGSVSTLTIQRTQQEDSAVYLCASSLGLTSSYNEQFFGPGTRLTVL.

The J gene is TRBJ2-7, the V gene TRBV7-9, with a weak D call TRBD1 (6 bases). This CDR3 has 14 amino acids. Germline-derived CDR1 and CDR2 are SEHNR and FQNEAQ (reference sequence). Deletions cut 5 bases from V and 2 bases from J, with 13 bases between. Here the CDR3 reads CASSPGTFPYEQYF. Here the CDR3 DNA reads TGTGCCAGCAGCCCGGGGACATTTCCCTACGAGCAGTACTTC.

This clonotype was counted a few times. The V and J genes are TRBV6-1 and TRBJ2-4; TRBD1 aligns across 9 bases. Germline CDR1 is MNHNS and CDR2 is SASEGT. The CDR3 covers 17 residues. Germline trimming cut 6 bases from V and 8 bases from J; bases unmatched to any gene: 17. CDR3: CASRKNPGQGRRDIQYF. Written as DNA, the CDR3 is TGTGCCAGCAGGAAGAATCCGGGACAGGGTCGGCGAGACATTCAGTACTTC.

Only a few counts were recorded for this clonotype. The chain uses TRBV4-1 and TRBJ2-3; D not certain. The V end lost 4 bases, the J end lost 6 bases, and 23 bases lay between the germline ends. The CDR3 loop spans 17 amino acids. Germline CDR1 is MGHRA and CDR2 is YSYEKL. CDR3 nucleotide sequence: TGCGCCAGCAGCCTTGCAGCCGGGCGGCCGGTCCTTGATACGCAGTATTTT. Translated: CASSLAAGRPVLDTQYF.

The chain combines TRBV5-1 with TRBJ2-3; D gene uncertain. Germline V CDR1 and CDR2: SGHRS, YFSETQ. There are 14 residues in the CDR3. V gave up 3 bases and J gave up 4 bases, with 12 bases separating them. CDR3 amino acids: CASSSSIAADTQYF. In nucleotides, the CDR3 is TGCGCCAGCAGCTCGTCGATAGCTGCAGATACGCAGTATTTT.

This clonotype appeared a few times. The chain couples TRBV20-1 to TRBJ2-6; TRBD2 is a possible D gene (6 bases). Trimming stripped 1 base from V and 1 base from J, with 8 bases between. The germline gives CDR1 DFQATT, CDR2 SNEGSKA (reference sequence). The CDR3 covers 15 residues. For the CDR3, the DNA is TGCAGTGCTAGAGTGGGGGGTTCTGGGGCCAACGTCCTGACTTTC. This codes for CSARVGGSGANVLTF.

J is TRBJ2-7 and V is TRBV5-1; 14 bases agree with TRBD2. V trimming: 4 bases; J trimming: 1 base; junction bases outside the gene matches: 4. CDR3 length equals 16 residues. CDR1 SGHRS and CDR2 YFSETQ come from the germline V gene. CDR3 residues: CASSAGTSGGSYEQYF. The CDR3 region has the DNA TGCGCCAGCAGCGCCGGGACTAGCGGGGGTTCCTACGAGCAGTACTTC.

This chain joins TRBV10-3 and TRBJ1-1; tentatively, D is TRBD1 (6 bases). V was clipped by 8 bases and J by 6 bases, with 16 bases between them. Germline V gene sequence: CDR1 ENHRY, CDR2 SYGVKD. This CDR3 is 13 amino acids long. CDR3 in amino acids: CAIEQGRGSEAFF. CDR3 DNA sequence: TGTGCCATCGAACAGGGTAGAGGGTCTGAAGCTTTCTTT.

This clonotype appeared once. CDR3 amino acids: CASSWTRSHEQFF. DNA for the CDR3: TGTGCCAGCAGCTGGACTAGAAGCCATGAGCAGTTCTTC. The genes are TRBV27 and TRBJ2-1, with TRBD2 matching over 7 bases. The V gene end was trimmed by 6 bases and the J gene end by 8 bases; junction bases not matched to a gene: 7. Germline V gives CDR1 MNHEY, CDR2 SMNVEV (reference sequence). The CDR3 has 13 amino acids.

The chain uses TRBV12-3 or TRBV12-4 and TRBJ1-2, with 7 positions matching TRBD1. The length of the CDR3 is 17 residues. The junction had 14 bases not matched to a gene; V was cut back by 3 bases and J by 4 bases. The CDR3 region is CASSFFDGTDEAYGYTF. DNA of the CDR3: TGTGCCAGCAGTTTTTTTGACGGGACAGACGAAGCCTATGGCTACACCTTC.

V and J are TRBV12-3 or TRBV12-4 and TRBJ1-1; D is undetermined. Deletions cut 3 bases from V and 1 base from J, with 9 bases between. The CDR3 extends over 14 amino acids. The CDR3 loop reads CASSLRNWNTEAFF. The CDR3 bases are TGTGCCAGCAGTTTGAGGAATTGGAACACTGAAGCTTTCTTT.

This clonotype was seen only a few times. The chain recombines TRBV4-2 with TRBJ1-2; D perhaps matches TRBD1 (5 bases). CDR3 length: 14 amino acids. Trimming removed 0 bases from V and 7 bases from J, with 12 bases in between. In germline, CDR1 is LGHNA, CDR2 YNFKEQ. CDR3 nucleotide sequence: TGTGCCAGCAGCCAAGATTGGGGGGGACCTGGCTACACCTTC. Its translation is CASSQDWGGPGYTF.

This clonotype was recorded at least ten times. In nucleotides, the CDR3 is TGCGCCAGCAGCCAAGTGGGACAGGGGGCACGTAACACTGAAGCTTTCTTT. Translating gives CASSQVGQGARNTEAFF. V usage is TRBV4-1 and J usage is TRBJ1-1; 12 positions match TRBD1. V dropped 1 base and J dropped 2; count of bases not matched to a gene: 5. This CDR3 spans 17 amino acids. Germline V lookup: CDR1 MGHRA, CDR2 YSYEKL.

This rearrangement joins TRBV29-1 to TRBJ1-2; tentatively, D is TRBD1 (6 bases). CDR1 is SQVTM, CDR2 ANQGSEA, per germline. Trimming shortened V by 0 bases and J by 8 bases, and 13 bases separated the two germline ends. This CDR3 contains 13 residues. The CDR3 DNA sequence: TGCAGCGTTGAAGATCAGGCAGGGGCGGGCTACACCTTC. Amino acid sequence: CSVEDQAGAGYTF.

This clonotype was seen only a few times. V is TRBV5-1 and J is TRBJ2-1, with TRBD1 matching 8 bases. With V trimmed by 1 base and J by 0 bases, 3 bases remained unmatched. The V gene's germline CDR1 is SGHRS and CDR2 YFSETQ. The CDR3 consists of 16 residues. The CDR3 loop is CASSLQGAASYNEQFF. CDR3 in DNA: TGCGCCAGCAGCTTGCAGGGGGCGGCCTCCTACAATGAGCAGTTCTTC.